Each of the 6 T cell receptor beta chains below was sequenced from the same sample in a study of T-cell reconstitution after alpha-beta-depleted transplantation in children. Preparation of the TCRbeta library involved a method that used unique molecular identifiers. TCRdb independently ran MiXCR on the PCR reads; one entry per CDR3 protein. The profile shows about 400,000 distinct CDR3 sequences, around 20% of them singletons. Sequences were derived from PBMCs from the stem cell graft donor, sampled from the stem cell graft. The receptors here all came from a human donor who donated a stem cell graft to a child with acute myeloid leukemia.

The chain joins TRBV12-3 or TRBV12-4 to TRBJ1-1; a weak D match, TRBD1 (5 bases). This CDR3 region has 14 residues. Trimming removed 4 bases from V and 1 base from J, with 10 bases in between. The CDR3 loop is CASSSTGENTEAFF. CDR3 coding DNA: TGTGCCAGCAGTTCTACAGGAGAGAACACTGAAGCTTTCTTT.

V usage is TRBV15 and J usage is TRBJ2-3; TRBD1 matches 7 bases. CDR1 LNHNV and CDR2 YYDKDF come from the germline V gene (reference sequence). The CDR3 is 15 residues long. The junction had 9 bases not matched to a gene; V was cut back by 3 bases and J by 6 bases. The CDR3 here is CATSRTGQKADTQYF. The CDR3 region has the DNA TGTGCCACCAGCAGGACGGGACAGAAAGCGGATACGCAGTATTTT.

This clonotype occurred a few times. V is TRBV27 and J is TRBJ2-1; 7 positions agree with TRBD2. The CDR3 length is 17 residues. Germline V CDR1 and CDR2: MNHEY, SMNVEV (reference sequence). V lost 2 bases to trimming and J lost 7 bases; unmatched junction nucleotides: 14. CDR3 amino acids: CASSLRASGHRGNEQFF. CDR3 bases: TGTGCCAGCAGTTTAAGGGCTAGCGGACATAGGGGAAATGAGCAGTTCTTC.

The rearrangement uses TRBV5-1 and TRBJ2-3; D not resolved. Trimming cost V 0 bases and J 5 bases, with 13 bases left between them. CDR1 SGHRS and CDR2 YFSETQ come from the germline V gene. CDR3 length: 15 residues. CDR3 in amino acids: CASSLDEKAGDTQYF. The CDR3 region has the DNA TGCGCCAGCAGCTTGGACGAAAAAGCCGGAGATACGCAGTATTTT.

This clonotype was counted many times. This chain connects TRBV20-1 to TRBJ2-1; possible D gene TRBD1, 6 bases. V lost 6 bases to trimming and J lost 8 bases, with 14 bases between them. Per the germline V gene, CDR1 is DFQATT and CDR2 is SNEGSKA (reference sequence). The CDR3 has 12 residues. The CDR3 region is CSASRGIDEQFF. CDR3 DNA: TGCAGTGCCAGTAGGGGGATAGATGAGCAGTTCTTC.

This clonotype was observed at least ten times. V is TRBV20-1 and J is TRBJ2-7; 7 positions match TRBD2. From germline, CDR1 is DFQATT and CDR2 SNEGSKA (reference sequence). The CDR3 sequence is 15 residues long. Unmatched junction bases numbered 10, after V lost 2 bases and J lost 3 bases. In nucleotides, the CDR3 is TGCAGTGCTAGACATTCTAGCGGTTTTAACTACGAGCAGTACTTC. Amino acids: CSARHSSGFNYEQYF.